This T cell receptor (beta chain) was observed in a study of blood T cell repertoires in COVID-19. Background on the study: Samples representing acute and convalescent COVID-19 were sourced from the United States, Italy and Spain. PBMCs, B-cell-depleted T cells, or T cells provided the cDNA or gDNA that made up the material.

Enrolled during active infection, Seattle patients were then followed longitudinally. Per the authors' pipeline: Researchers report that nucleated cell counts were estimated from reference gene primer amplification. Here immunoSEQ multiplex PCR was the method, and the copy in TCRdb shows in-frame clones only, minus some. V, J and clone size are those of that table, while D and trimming were read from the DNA. This table has around 190,000 clones, 70% to 80% appearing once. Trimming at V came to 5 bases and at J to 8 bases, leaving 7 bases not matched to a gene. CDR3 length: 14 amino acids. Germline loops: CDR1 LNHNV, CDR2 YYDKDF (reference sequence).

The chain employs TRBV15 and TRBJ2-4; 9 bases fit TRBD2. Sequenced material: peripheral blood. The source is a woman aged 40 to 50 with COVID-19, enrolled during active disease. CDR3 DNA sequence: TGTGCCACCAGCCGCGGGAGGGCCACGGACATTCAGTACTTC. This encodes CATSRGRATDIQYF.